These 2 T cell receptor beta chains share one sample of origin, sequenced in a study of graft-versus-host responses after intestinal transplantation. The antigens of these receptors remain unknown. TCRdb's table, derived via immunoSEQ multiplex PCR, lists solely in-frame clones and lacks some. The sample includes approximately 93,000 clones, roughly 92% of them seen just once. Sample: unstimulated CD8+ T cells sorted from spleen or lymph node cells, taken before transplant. All receptors derive from a human donor who was the organ donor for an intestinal transplant.

CDR3 sequence (DNA): TGTGCCAGTAGTATAGACAGGGGGTTTCAAGAGACCCAGTACTTC. Translation: CASSIDRGFQETQYF. The chain recombines TRBV19 with TRBJ2-5; 7 nucleotides agree with TRBD1. The CDR3 is 15 residues long. Germline CDR1 LNHDA, CDR2 SQIVND (reference sequence). The trim removed 0 bases at V and 2 bases at J, leaving 3 bases unmatched.

The V call is TRBV28, the J call TRBJ2-1, with TRBD1 as a possible D gene (5 bases). The CDR3 is 15 amino acids. The germline gives CDR1 MDHEN, CDR2 SYDVKM. V was shortened by 6 bases and J by 3 bases, with 15 bases between the two germline ends. The CDR3 DNA reads TGTGCCAGCAGACCCACCCAGGGCCTCTACAATGAGCAGTTCTTC. Amino acids: CASRPTQGLYNEQFF.